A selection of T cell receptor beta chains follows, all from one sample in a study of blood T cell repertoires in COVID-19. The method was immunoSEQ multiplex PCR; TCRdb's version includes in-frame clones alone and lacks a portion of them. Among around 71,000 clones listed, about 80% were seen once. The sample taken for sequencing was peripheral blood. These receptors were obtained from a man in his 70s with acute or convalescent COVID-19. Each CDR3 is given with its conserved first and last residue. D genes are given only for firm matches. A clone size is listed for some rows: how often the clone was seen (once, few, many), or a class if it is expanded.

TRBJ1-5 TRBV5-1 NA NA TGCGCCAGCAGCTTGTCAGGGTTGGGGAGCAATCAGCCCCAGCATTTT CASSLSGLGSNQPQHF
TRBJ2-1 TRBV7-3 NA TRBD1 TGTGCCAGCAGCTCCGAGGCAGGGGGATTGAGTGAGCAGTTCTTC CASSSEAGGLSEQFF
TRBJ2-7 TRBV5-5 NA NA TGTGCCAGCAGCTTGGGACAGGACCCTAACTACGAGCAGTACTTC CASSLGQDPNYEQYF
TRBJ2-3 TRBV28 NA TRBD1 TGTGCCAGCAGTCCCGGACAGGGATCAGATACGCAGTATTTT CASSPGQGSDTQYF
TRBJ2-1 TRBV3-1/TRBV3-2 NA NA TGTGCCAGCAGCTCCTCCGGGGGTTACTCCTACAATGAGCAGTTCTTC CASSSSGGYSYNEQFF
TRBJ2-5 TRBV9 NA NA TGTGCCAGCAGTCCTCAAACAGGGTTGGAGACCCAGTACTTC CASSPQTGLETQYF
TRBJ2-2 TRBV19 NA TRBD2 TGTGCCAGTAGTATAGTCCCTATGGGGCTAGCGGTACTAACCGGGGAGCTGTTTTTT CASSIVPMGLAVLTGELFF
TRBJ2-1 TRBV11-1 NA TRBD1 TGTGCCAGCAGCTTCCGGACAGGGAGAGCTAATTTGGAGCAGTTCTTC CASSFRTGRANLEQFF
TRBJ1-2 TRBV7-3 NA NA TGTGCCAGCAGCCCAGTTTCAGGGGCGGGTGGCTACACCTTC CASSPVSGAGGYTF
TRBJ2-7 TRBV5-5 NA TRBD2 TGTGCCAGCAGCTTCGCGCCCACTAGCGGGTACGAGCAGTACTTC CASSFAPTSGYEQYF
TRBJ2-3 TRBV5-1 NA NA TGCGCCAGCAGCTTGGCCGAGGCAGGCGGAGGTACGCAGTATTTT CASSLAEAGGGTQYF
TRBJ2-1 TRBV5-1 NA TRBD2 TGCGCCAGCAGAGCGGGAGCGAGGGATGAGCAGTTCTTC CASRAGARDEQFF
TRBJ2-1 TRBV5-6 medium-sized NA TGTGCCAGCAGCTTCCCCTCAGCGGCGGTCTACAATGAGCAGTTCTTC CASSFPSAAVYNEQFF
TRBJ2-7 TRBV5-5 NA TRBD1 TGTGCCAGCAGCTTTACAGGGGAGGAGCAGTACTTC CASSFTGEEQYF
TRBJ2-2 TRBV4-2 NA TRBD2 TGTGCCAGCAGCCAAGATGAGTCTAGCGGGAGAACCGGGGAGCTGTTTTTT CASSQDESSGRTGELFF
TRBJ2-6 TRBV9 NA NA TGTGCCAGCAGCACCTACTCTGGGGCCAACGTCCTGACTTTC CASSTYSGANVLTF
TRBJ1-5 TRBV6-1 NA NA TGTGCCAGCAGTGAACTGTATTACGGGGATCAGCCCCAGCATTTT CASSELYYGDQPQHF
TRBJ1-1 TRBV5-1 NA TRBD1 TGCGCCAGCAGCTTGGCTCCGGGACAGATGAACACTGAAGCTTTCTTT CASSLAPGQMNTEAFF
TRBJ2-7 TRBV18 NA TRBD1 TGTGCCAGCTCACCGCCGGGACAGGCCCACGAGCAGTACTTC CASSPPGQAHEQYF
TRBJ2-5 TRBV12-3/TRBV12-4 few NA TGTGCCAGCAGCCCAGGGATAGAGACCCAGTACTTC CASSPGIETQYF
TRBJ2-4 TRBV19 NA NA TGTGCCAGTAGTATCCTCCTAGCGGCCAAAAACATTCAGTACTTC CASSILLAAKNIQYF
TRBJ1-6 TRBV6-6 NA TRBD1 TGTGCCAGCAGACGGGGACAGGGTCTTTCACCCCTCCACTTT CASRRGQGLSPLHF
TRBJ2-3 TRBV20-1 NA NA TGCAGTCCGTCCCCCCCAGATACGCAGTATTTT CSPSPPDTQYF
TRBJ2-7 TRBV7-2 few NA TGTGCCAGCAGCTTAGCGAGTCAGGGGTTCGAGCAGTACTTC CASSLASQGFEQYF
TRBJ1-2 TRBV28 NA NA TGTGCCAGCAGTTTAGAAGGCGTCGGGGTGATTAACTATGGCTACACCTTC CASSLEGVGVINYGYTF
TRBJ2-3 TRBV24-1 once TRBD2 TGTGCCACCGGAACTAGCGGGACCTATACGCAGTATTTT CATGTSGTYTQYF
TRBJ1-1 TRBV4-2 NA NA TGTGCCAGCAGCCCCGAGAGGACTGAAGCTTTCTTT CASSPERTEAFF
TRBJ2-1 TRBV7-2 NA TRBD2 TGTGCCAGCAGCTTAGCGCGACTAGCGGGACTAAGCTCCTACAATGAGCAGTTCTTC CASSLARLAGLSSYNEQFF
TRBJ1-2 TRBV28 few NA TGTGCCAGCAGTCAACCAGGGGCCTCGGATGGCTACACCTTC CASSQPGASDGYTF
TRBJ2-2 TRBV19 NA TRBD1 TGTGCCAGTAGTAGATCGGACAGGGACACCGGGGAGCTGTTTTTT CASSRSDRDTGELFF
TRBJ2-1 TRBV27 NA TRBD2 TGTGCCAGCAGTTGGCGGGGGAATGAGCAGTTCTTC CASSWRGNEQFF
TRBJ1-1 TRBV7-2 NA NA TGTGCCAGCAGCTTGGGCAGGGGGAACACTGAAGCTTTCTTT CASSLGRGNTEAFF
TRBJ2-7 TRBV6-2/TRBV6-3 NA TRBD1 TGTGCCAGCAGCGACAGGGGGCGCTGGGCCTACGAGCAGTACTTC CASSDRGRWAYEQYF